The rows below give T cell receptor beta chains drawn from one sample of a study of blood T cell repertoires in COVID-19. The method was immunoSEQ multiplex PCR; TCRdb's version includes in-frame clones alone and lacks a portion of them. The data contain about 150,000 clones, roughly 71% of them singletons. The source material was peripheral blood. The receptors stem from a woman of 80 years or more with acute or convalescent COVID-19. Each CDR3 is given with its conserved first and last residue. Fields, in order: J gene, V gene, D gene, clone size, CDR3 DNA, CDR3 protein. A D gene is named only where the DNA matches it firmly. Clone sizes are given selectively: once, few, many, or a class where the clone is expanded.

>TRBJ1-2|TRBV6-6|TRBD1|once
TGTGCCAGCACCACCACGCGACAGGGCAGTCGTGGCTACACCTTC
CASTTTRQGSRGYTF
>TRBJ1-4|TRBV30|-|-
TGTGCCTGGAGTGTAGCCCACGGGGGGCCAAATGAAAAACTGTTTTTT
CAWSVAHGGPNEKLFF
>TRBJ2-1|TRBV4-1|TRBD2|-
TGCGCCAGCAGCGAAAGCGGGGCGAGCTCCTACAATGAGCAGTTCTTC
CASSESGASSYNEQFF
>TRBJ2-1|TRBV11-2|-|-
TGTGCCAGCAGCTCCCAGACTAGTTTCAGCGATGAGCAGTTCTTC
CASSSQTSFSDEQFF
>TRBJ1-6|TRBV6-5|TRBD1|-
TGTGCCAGCAGCTTACAGGGGGATGAATCACCCCTCCACTTT
CASSLQGDESPLHF
>TRBJ2-3|TRBV21-1|-|once
TGTGCCAAGCGGCCCAGCGGGAGGAGCACAGATACGCAGTATTTT
CAKRPSGRSTDTQYF
>TRBJ2-7|TRBV5-1|-|once
TGCGCCAGCAGCTTGGATAGCGTCTACGAGCAGTACTTC
CASSLDSVYEQYF
>TRBJ1-6|TRBV7-2|-|-
TGTGCCAGCAGCTTAGGGGGGGTAACCTATAATTCACCCCTCCACTTT
CASSLGGVTYNSPLHF
>TRBJ1-6|TRBV6-5|-|-
TGTGCCAGCAGTTTGGCAACAGGGATGGGTTCACCCCTCCACTTT
CASSLATGMGSPLHF
>TRBJ2-7|TRBV5-1|-|-
TGCGCCAGCAGCTCACAGGGCTACGAGCAGTACTTC
CASSSQGYEQYF
>TRBJ1-2|TRBV18|-|-
TGTGCCAGCTCTCCAGCCACTACAGGCCATAACTATGGCTACACCTTC
CASSPATTGHNYGYTF
>TRBJ2-5|TRBV5-1|TRBD2|-
TGCGCCAGCAGCTGGATAGCGGGGTTCGGGGAGACCCAGTACTTC
CASSWIAGFGETQYF
>TRBJ2-1|TRBV3-1/TRBV3-2|-|-
TGTGCCAGCAGCCAAACACGGAGCTCCTACAATGAGCAGTTCTTC
CASSQTRSSYNEQFF
>TRBJ1-4|TRBV30|-|many
TGTGCCTGGAGTGCAGGGCACGGTGAAAAACTGTTTTTT
CAWSAGHGEKLFF
>TRBJ2-2|TRBV30|-|few
TGTGCCTGGAATAGACAGTTTCTGAACACCGGGGAGCTGTTTTTT
CAWNRQFLNTGELFF
>TRBJ2-3|TRBV6-5|-|once
TGTGCCAGCAGCCCCCCAGGGTTAGATACGCAGTATTTT
CASSPPGLDTQYF
>TRBJ1-5|TRBV28|-|-
TGTGCCAGCTCTTCGGGGGTCTTCTATCAGCCCCAGCATTTT
CASSSGVFYQPQHF
>TRBJ1-1|TRBV28|-|-
TGTGCCAGCACCGTTTCGACAGTTTCTGAAGCTTTCTTT
CASTVSTVSEAFF
>TRBJ2-7|TRBV6-5|TRBD1|-
TGTGCCAGCAGAAGGACAGGGGTAGCAGTAAACGAGCAGTACTTC
CASRRTGVAVNEQYF
>TRBJ2-7|TRBV19|TRBD1|-
TGTGCCAGTACCCCCGGCCCCCAACAGGGGCGCAATTTCTACGAGCAGTACTTC
CASTPGPQQGRNFYEQYF
>TRBJ2-3|TRBV7-8|TRBD1|few
TGTGCCAGCAGCCGTTATAGTACAGGGGACACAGATACGCAGTATTTT
CASSRYSTGDTDTQYF
>TRBJ2-7|TRBV7-2|TRBD2|-
TGTGCCAGCAGCTGGGGAGCGGGGGGTTACGAGCAGTACTTC
CASSWGAGGYEQYF
>TRBJ1-3|TRBV7-3|TRBD1|-
TGTGCCAGCAGCTCGGGACAGGGGGGAGACACCATATATTTT
CASSSGQGGDTIYF
>TRBJ2-7|TRBV6-5|TRBD1|-
TGTGCCAGCAGAGACCCGGGACAGGCCTACGAGCAGTACTTC
CASRDPGQAYEQYF
>TRBJ1-6|TRBV2|TRBD1|-
TGTGCCAGCAGCCCGACAGGGGGCTCCTATAATTCACCCCTCCACTTT
CASSPTGGSYNSPLHF
>TRBJ2-7|TRBV7-6|-|few
TGTGCCAGCAGCTCAAGGGGCGGGGCCGAGCAGTACTTC
CASSSRGGAEQYF
>TRBJ2-2|TRBV7-2|-|-
TGTGCCAGCAGCTTAAGGCAGGACGGGGAGCTGTTTTTT
CASSLRQDGELFF
>TRBJ1-4|TRBV6-5|-|-
TGTGCCAGCAGCCAAGGACGGGCGGGCGAAAAACTGTTTTTT
CASSQGRAGEKLFF